The sequence of this T cell receptor beta chain was determined in a study of breast tumors, draining lymph nodes, adjacent tissues. As for this clonotype: What it binds is not known.

This CDR3 spans 14 amino acids. V lost 0 bases and J lost 2, with 3 bases in between. From germline, CDR1 is SGHNT and CDR2 YYREEE (reference sequence). General study results and limits: Tumor and nontumor repertoires were significantly more similar in luminal-like than in basal-like breast cancer. Most tumor T cells seemingly derive from lymph node, then expand in tumor.

TCRdb re-called the multiplex PCR reads through MiXCR, storing one row per CDR3 protein. The table includes some 7,600 distinct CDR3 sequences, about 76% detected once. V gene TRBV5-4 combines with J gene TRBJ1-6; D gene uncertain. Sequencing was carried out using tumor-adjacent breast tissue. The receptor's source is a female donor with breast cancer. Some clones in this sample may be carry-over from other donors' samples. The CDR3 is CASSLDPYNSPLHF. The CDR3 DNA reads as TGTGCCAGCAGCTTGGACCCCTATAATTCACCCCTCCACTTT. Looking up the rest from reference TRBV5-4 and TRBJ1-6 gives the full variable domain: ETGVTQSPTHLIKTRGQQVTLRCSSQSGHNTVSWYQQALGQGPQFIFQYYREEENGRGNFPPRFSGLQFPNYSSELNVNALELDDSALYLCASSLDPYNSPLHFGNGTRLTVT.